What follows describes a single T cell receptor (beta chain). Its antigen is not yet known. No per-base quality is available; no much larger clone lies one base away. The data were obtained in a study of blood T cells in healthy people across ages (dated by TCRdb to between 2015 and 2017). With respect to the entire study: In model experiments, template switching captured roughly one uniquely barcoded TCR beta cDNA molecule for every two T cells. The study measured age-related changes in TCR beta repertoire diversity using deep sequencing normalized with unique cDNA molecular identifiers. Four age groups were formed from the donors: young (average 16 years), middle-aged (less than 40), aged (approximately 60) and long-lived (about 80). Donors of different ages were randomly distributed across sequencing lanes to avoid experimental bias. The study analyzed two additional independent replicas of 1 million unique cDNA reads from the same blood draw for two donors, one aged 18 to 30 and one aged 80 or older. What the research found in general, with its limitations: Observed TCR beta diversity per million T cells fell roughly linearly with age, and a significant reduction was already apparent by age around 36. The percentage of naive T cells measured by flow cytometry correlated strongly with observed TCR beta diversity. Because profiling used bulk unsorted PBMCs, naive and antigen-experienced compartments could not be compared conclusively. Total diversity estimates from one million sequenced T cells were considered lower bounds and underestimates. Compared with the aged group, the long-lived group had more naive CD4+ T cells, fewer expanded clones and increased TCR diversity, suggesting age selection. Because the CMV infection status of the donors was unknown, age-related changes in expanded clonotypes may potentially have been confounded.

Libraries were built with 5' RACE. This sample was sequenced with an Illumina HiSeq 2500. A second PCR of about 6 to 12 cycles was run with a J-beta primer mix and a sample-barcoded 5' primer. Each TCR beta cDNA molecule received a unique molecular identifier from a template-switch 5' adaptor carrying 12 random nucleotides. Each sample yielded at least 2.5 million CDR3-containing paired-end reads. The Mint cDNA synthesis kit, primed by a TRBC-specific oligonucleotide, was used to synthesize first-strand cDNA from all RNA. After uracil-DNA glycosylase treatment, a first 18-cycle PCR used universal primers M1SS and BC2_uni_R on all cDNA. As for the original processing: Normalization of each sample was performed by random selection of 1 million high-quality reads, each carrying a distinct molecular identifier. Reads sharing molecular identifiers were discarded rather than binned into consensus sequences. CDR3 identification, clonotype clustering and error correction used MiTCR with a Q25 quality threshold and the strictest error-elimination algorithm. A nonparametric unseen species model using Euler transformation provided a lower-bound estimate of total TCR beta diversity. The public reads were reprocessed in TCRdb via fastp at Q25 and MiXCR, keeping in-frame beta chains. Identical CDR3 protein sequences are pooled into one entry, listed with their most common genes and DNA. The V and J calls were determined by TCRdb, not by the authors. For this sample the table gives roughly 2 million distinct CDR3 sequences, of which about 50% were detected only once. The leading ten clones occupy approximately 2.1% of the sample.

The approximately 39 donors, aged about 6 to 95 years, were systemically healthy Caucasian individuals from Russia. Approximately 9 milliliters of peripheral blood were collected from each donor into EDTA-treated Vacutainer tubes. Ficoll-Paque density-gradient centrifugation was used to isolate PBMCs, with at least 6.5 million per sample. Trizol reagent was used to extract total RNA from the PBMCs, yielding at least 5.5 micrograms per sample. For every donor, an aliquot of PBMCs went through flow cytometry to measure the percentages of naive CD45RAhigh/CD27high T cells. The CDR3 covers 14 residues, taking in both the cysteine and the phenylalanine. Only the CDR3 part of the read is kept: 42 bases, read in frame from the first base. According to the germline V gene (reference sequence), CDR1 reads MNHEY and CDR2 reads SMNVEV. Relative to germline, V is 5 bases shorter and J is 2 bases shorter, with 10 bases between their ends.

Sequenced material: blood. This clonotype was sampled from a woman in her thirties or forties in good health. The chain is made from TRBV27 and TRBJ1-3; the D segment cannot be called with confidence. The DNA is TGTGCCAGCAGTCAGGAAGTAACTGGAAACACCATATATTTT. It encodes CASSQEVTGNTIYF.